This T cell receptor (beta chain) was observed in a study of OX40 agonist ivuxolimab in advanced cancers. Looking at the study overall: Dose-escalation patients suffered from hepatocellular carcinoma, melanoma, renal cell or head and neck cancer.

Sequenced by immunoSEQ multiplex PCR; TCRdb stores in-frame clones only, minus some. The top ten hold roughly 1.1% of the sample, which has tens of thousands of clones, about 86% seen once. Trimming took 1 base from V and 6 from J; bases not matched to a gene: 4. CDR3 length: 15 amino acids. Germline V gene lookup returns CDR1 SGHNT and CDR2 YYREEE (reference sequence). The V and J genes are TRBV5-4 and TRBJ2-2; TRBD2 matches at 9 bases. This specimen was CD4+ or CD8+ T cells sorted from blood, taken in a trial of the OX40 agonist ivuxolimab. This receptor was obtained from an adult with an advanced solid tumor such as melanoma, head and neck, liver or kidney cancer. The CDR3 is CASSLIQRGAGELFF. In DNA, the CDR3 is TGTGCCAGCAGCTTGATCCAGCGGGGGGCCGGGGAGCTGTTTTTT.